What follows describes a single T cell receptor beta chain. As yet, its antigen is unknown. This entry is derived from a study of cytomegalovirus exposure and HLA in healthy donors. V lost 2 bases and J lost 5, with 7 bases in between. This CDR3 is 13 amino acids long. The germline V gene encodes CDR1 MNHNY and CDR2 SVGAGI (reference sequence). Primers: 60 Vbeta forward and 13 Jbeta reverse. Here immunoSEQ multiplex PCR was the method, and the copy in TCRdb shows in-frame clones only, minus some. The data contain about 150,000 clones, more than 70% of them singletons. General study points: Immune exposure data for these donors was limited to CMV serostatus. In an earlier analysis, productive rearrangement rates for most beta V segments clustered near 87% or 30%. Analyses of presence and absence presupposed an approximately uniform sequencing depth across donors. The study flagged about 150 TCR beta chains as cytomegalovirus-associated.

The material sequenced was PBMCs. The sequence was obtained from a male donor in good health and CMV-seronegative. The chain uses TRBV6-6 and TRBJ1-5, with D uncertain. CDR3 protein: CASSYPLDQPQHF. For the CDR3, the DNA is TGTGCCAGCAGTTACCCCCTTGATCAGCCCCAGCATTTT.